A single sample is the source of the 32 T cell receptor beta chains below, sequenced in a study of beta chain features in type 1 diabetes. Findings and limits, study-wide: All four CD4+ subsets of Type 1 diabetes patients contained TCRB CDR3s that were moderately but significantly shorter.

The authors reverse transcribed all of the isolated RNA, so sequencing captured expressed TCRB transcripts. This table comes from immunoSEQ multiplex PCR, and its TCRdb copy is limited to in-frame clones, with some not included. Of 630,000 or so clones in the sample, over 13% are singletons; the top ten hold approximately 0.043%. Their cognate antigens are unknown. The specimen was naive CD4+ T cells from blood. These receptors originate from a man between 18 and 35 years old with type 1 diabetes.

This clone was recorded a few times. The chain combines TRBV6-1 with TRBJ1-2; 7 bases fit TRBD1. J was trimmed by 5 bases and V by 10 bases; bases with no gene match: 10. The germline gives CDR1 MNHNS, CDR2 SASEGT. The CDR3 loop spans 13 amino acids. The CDR3 nucleotides read TGTGCCACCAGGGGCAGGGGGATTTATGGCTACACCTTC. Translating it yields CATRGRGIYGYTF.

In regard to this clone: The sample holds other DNA sequences that translate to the same CDR3. The chain uses TRBV5-1 and TRBJ1-1, with D unresolved. The CDR3 has 14 amino acids. V was clipped by 0 bases and J by 1 base, with 7 bases between them. CDR1 SGHRS and CDR2 YFSETQ come from the germline V gene. CDR3 sequence: CASSLGAANTEAFF. The DNA for the CDR3 is TGCGCCAGCAGCTTGGGGGCGGCGAACACTGAAGCTTTCTTT.

This clone has only a few counts. The chain employs TRBV29-1 and TRBJ2-1, with TRBD1 identical over 7 bases. This CDR3 region has 15 residues. V lost 3 bases and J lost 9; bases outside the gene matches: 14. Germline lookup yields CDR1 SQVTM and CDR2 ANQGSEA. CDR3 sequence (DNA): TGCAGCGTTGATAATACAGGGGTTGTTAGCACTGAGCAGTTCTTC. Translated: CSVDNTGVVSTEQFF.

This clone has a handful of counts. V gene TRBV6-5 combines with J gene TRBJ2-5, with 8 bases that match TRBD1. Germline assignment: CDR1 MNHEY and CDR2 SVGAGI. Trimming cost V 5 bases and J 5 bases; bases outside gene matches: 7. CDR3 size: 14 residues. The CDR3 sequence: CASSEGGTGETQYF. CDR3 coding DNA: TGTGCCAGCAGTGAGGGCGGGACAGGCGAGACCCAGTACTTC.

A few counts support this clone. The V call is TRBV29-1, the J call TRBJ1-5; D perhaps matches TRBD1 (6 bases). Germline CDR1 is SQVTM and CDR2 is ANQGSEA. Trimming cost V 4 bases and J 3 bases, with 13 bases left between them. The CDR3 has 14 residues. CDR3 DNA sequence: TGCAGCGTTGTGTCCGGGGGCCTCAATCAGCCCCAGCATTTT. Translated, it gives CSVVSGGLNQPQHF.

This clone came up a few times. The chain joins TRBV6-5 to TRBJ2-7, with 9 bases that match TRBD1. This CDR3 comprises 12 residues. CDR1 and CDR2 from the germline V gene are MNHEY and SVGAGI. V lost 9 bases, J lost 2 bases, and 2 bases stayed unmatched. CDR3 loop: CASGQGTYEQYF. The CDR3, as DNA: TGTGCCAGTGGACAGGGGACCTACGAGCAGTACTTC.

A few counts support this clone. The chain recombines TRBV14 with TRBJ2-6; D uncertain. Trimming took off 6 bases at V and 0 bases at J, with 15 bases between the two ends. Germline-derived CDR1 and CDR2 are SGHDN and FVKESK. The CDR3 is 17 amino acids. CDR3 sequence: CASSRTAGRSGANVLTF. DNA of the CDR3: TGTGCCAGCAGTCGTACAGCTGGTCGCTCTGGGGCCAACGTCCTGACTTTC.

The genes are TRBV5-1 and TRBJ2-1; TRBD1 agrees at 8 bases. CDR3 length: 18 residues. The J segment lost 4 bases and the V segment lost 2 bases, leaving 14 bases of the junction unmatched. Germline V lookup: CDR1 SGHRS, CDR2 YFSETQ. CDR3 residues: CASSFGGTGPRNYNEQFF. In DNA form, the CDR3 reads TGCGCCAGCAGCTTTGGGGGGACAGGCCCTAGGAATTACAATGAGCAGTTCTTC. The complete variable domain, with remaining parts taken from reference TRBV5-1 and TRBJ2-1, reads KAGVTQTPRYLIKTRGQQVTLSCSPISGHRSVSWYQQTPGQGLQFLFEYFSETQRNKGNFPGRFSGRQFSNSRSEMNVSTLELGDSALYLCASSFGGTGPRNYNEQFFGPGTRLTVL.

This sequence joins TRBV5-4 and TRBJ2-3; unclear D gene. V was pared by 4 bases and J by 3 bases, with 9 bases between. The germline V gene encodes CDR1 SGHNT and CDR2 YYREEE (reference sequence). The CDR3 runs 13 residues. The CDR3 DNA reads as TGTGCCAGCAGCGCGGACGGAACAGATACGCAGTATTTT. Its protein product is CASSADGTDTQYF.

This clone was counted only a few times. The rearrangement links TRBV5-4 to TRBJ2-1; TRBD2 aligns across 11 bases. Germline CDR1 SGHNT, CDR2 YYREEE (reference sequence). V dropped 4 bases and J dropped 4; count of bases not matched to a gene: 4. This CDR3 contains 15 residues. The CDR3 spells CASSVGLAEYNEQFF. The CDR3 DNA reads as TGTGCCAGCAGCGTGGGACTAGCGGAGTACAATGAGCAGTTCTTC.

This clone was observed a few times. One end of the junction varies from germline; a read error may be responsible. The chain couples TRBV7-3 to TRBJ1-1; D is unresolved. This CDR3 has 15 amino acids. From germline, CDR1 is SGHTA and CDR2 FQGTGA. This CDR3 is CASSLTSGRNAEAFF. In DNA, the CDR3 is TGTGCCAGCAGCTTAACGTCTGGGCGGAACGCTGAAGCTTTCTTT. Drawing the rest from reference TRBV7-3 and TRBJ1-1, the complete variable domain is GAGVSQTPSNKVTEKGKYVELRCDPISGHTALYWYRQSLGQGPEFLIYFQGTGAADDSGLPNDRFFAVRPEGSVSTLKIQRTERGDSAVYLCASSLTSGRNAEAFFGQGTRLTVV.

This clone was observed a few times. V and J are TRBV25-1 and TRBJ1-6, with TRBD1 matching over 9 bases. Germline V gene sequence: CDR1 MGHDK, CDR2 SYGVNS. This CDR3 has 18 residues. The junction had 9 bases not matched to a gene; V was cut back by 5 bases and J by 1 base. The CDR3 bases are TGTGCCAGCAGTCAGACCGGGACAGGGCTTTCCTATAATTCACCCCTCCACTTT. Protein product: CASSQTGTGLSYNSPLHF.

This clone was counted only a few times. The chain combines TRBV6-1 with TRBJ2-2; no reliable D call. Trimming cost V 6 bases and J 13 bases, with 12 bases left between them. CDR3 size: 11 residues. The V gene's germline CDR1 is MNHNS and CDR2 SASEGT. This chain's CDR3 is CASSPGRGLFF. The CDR3 coding sequence is TGTGCCAGCAGCCCCGGCAGAGGGCTGTTTTTT.

V usage is TRBV7-9 and J usage is TRBJ1-1; possible D gene TRBD1, 5 bases. V lost 6 bases and J 9 bases, leaving 17 bases between the germline ends. Germline lookup yields CDR1 SEHNR and CDR2 FQNEAQ (reference sequence). CDR3 length: 13 amino acids. The CDR3 DNA follows: TGTGCCAGCAGTCGGGACTCACCGAAGAAAGCTTTCTTT. Encoded protein: CASSRDSPKKAFF. The variable domain in full, completed from reference TRBV7-9 and TRBJ1-1, reads DTGVSQNPRHKITKRGQNVTFRCDPISEHNRLYWYRQTLGQGPEFLTYFQNEAQLEKSRLLSDRFSAERPKGSFSTLEIQRTEQGDSAMYLCASSRDSPKKAFFGQGTRLTVV.

This clone was seen more than once but under ten times. The chain employs TRBV9 and TRBJ2-5, with 9 bases identical to TRBD2. Germline CDR1 is SGDLS and CDR2 is YYNGEE. After removal of 2 bases from V and 2 bases from J, the junction contained 4 bases not matched to a gene. The CDR3 contains 15 residues. The CDR3 loop reads CASSVERGDQETQYF. For the CDR3, the DNA is TGTGCCAGCAGCGTCGAGCGGGGGGATCAAGAGACCCAGTACTTC.

Of note for this clone: At the DNA level, this CDR3 is encoded by other sequences in the same sample as well. V is TRBV7-9 and J is TRBJ2-3, with D unclear. This CDR3 spans 13 amino acids. V was cut by 0 bases and J by 4 bases, with 5 bases left in between. CDR1 SEHNR and CDR2 FQNEAQ come from the germline V gene (reference sequence). CDR3 loop: CASSLAGSDTQYF. The CDR3 bases are TGTGCCAGCAGCTTAGCGGGATCAGATACGCAGTATTTT.

There are a few counts of this clone. As DNA, the CDR3 is TGTGCCTGGAATGGTGGGACCGGGGAGCTGTTTTTT. Protein: CAWNGGTGELFF. The genes are TRBV30 and TRBJ2-2; no clear D. Trimming left V 4 bases short and J 5 bases short, with 8 bases between. The germline V gene encodes CDR1 GTSNPN and CDR2 SVGIG (reference sequence). The CDR3 extends over 12 amino acids. Looking up the rest from reference TRBV30 and TRBJ2-2 gives the full variable domain: SQTIHQWPATLVQPVGSPLSLECTVEGTSNPNLYWYRQAAGRGLQLLFYSVGIGQISSEVPQNLSASRPQDRQFILSSKKLLLSDSGFYLCAWNGGTGELFFGEGSRLTVL.

Turning to this clone: Distinct nucleotide sequences in the sample also encode this CDR3. For the CDR3, the DNA is TGTGCCTGGAGTGGTGGTGGGAGCACAGATACGCAGTATTTT. Translating it yields CAWSGGGSTDTQYF. This chain connects TRBV30 to TRBJ2-3, with D unresolved. CDR1 is GTSNPN and CDR2 is SVGIG in the germline V gene (reference sequence). This CDR3 region has 14 residues. Trimming pared 1 base from V and 0 bases from J, leaving 8 bases between.

This clone occurred a few times. V is TRBV7-2 and J is TRBJ1-4; D not certain. In germline, CDR1 is SGHTA, CDR2 FQGNSA. The CDR3 spans 13 residues. The V and J ends lost 5 bases and 6 bases respectively, with 10 bases between them. The DNA for the CDR3 is TGTGCCAGCAGCCACGGTGGGGATGAAAAACTGTTTTTT. This codes for CASSHGGDEKLFF.

This chain links TRBV15 with TRBJ2-1; weak D call: TRBD2 (6 bases). This CDR3 has 13 amino acids. From germline, CDR1 is LNHNV and CDR2 YYDKDF (reference sequence). Trimming stripped 9 bases from V and 10 bases from J, with 19 bases between. Here the CDR3 reads CATGIGGVEEQFF. In DNA form, the CDR3 reads TGTGCCACGGGAATTGGCGGGGTCGAGGAGCAGTTCTTC.

This clone was counted between two and nine times. This chain connects TRBV11-2 to TRBJ1-1, with TRBD1 as a possible D gene (5 bases). Trimming pared 4 bases from V and 3 bases from J, leaving 12 bases between. The length of the CDR3 is 14 residues. Germline V gene sequence: CDR1 SGHAT, CDR2 FQNNGV. DNA of the CDR3: TGTGCCAGCAGCTCATTCCGGGGGGACACTGAAGCTTTCTTT. Translation gives CASSSFRGDTEAFF.

The chain couples TRBV2 to TRBJ2-3; D unclear. CDR1 SNHLY and CDR2 FYNNEI come from the germline V gene. The CDR3 length is 9 residues. V shed 7 bases and J shed 9 bases, with 5 bases lying between them. The CDR3 loop reads CASTQTQYF. Here the CDR3 DNA reads TGTGCCAGCACCCAGACGCAGTATTTT.

This clone was found a few times. V is TRBV27 and J is TRBJ2-7; 11 bases match TRBD1. CDR1 is MNHEY and CDR2 is SMNVEV in the germline V gene (reference sequence). The CDR3 is made up of 14 amino acids. The junction had 4 bases not matched to a gene; V was cut back by 6 bases and J by 3 bases. The CDR3 sequence is CASSPGTGGYEQYF. CDR3 bases: TGTGCCAGCAGCCCCGGGACAGGGGGCTACGAGCAGTACTTC.

This clone was seen only a few times. V gene TRBV30 combines with J gene TRBJ1-5; 7 bases are a match to TRBD1. The V gene end was trimmed by 1 base and the J gene end by 7 bases; junction bases not matched to a gene: 16. This CDR3 is 17 amino acids long. Germline lookup yields CDR1 GTSNPN and CDR2 SVGIG (reference sequence). The CDR3 DNA follows: TGTGCCTGGAGTGCTACTAGATCCTCCCAGGGGGACCAGCCCCAGCATTTT. Residues: CAWSATRSSQGDQPQHF.

The table lists this clone with a few counts. The chain uses TRBV29-1 and TRBJ2-1; D not certain. In germline, CDR1 is SQVTM, CDR2 ANQGSEA. Deletions cut 0 bases from V and 8 bases from J, with 20 bases between. CDR3 length: 16 amino acids. CDR3 DNA sequence: TGCAGCGTTGAAGATCTTTACTCACCCTTTATCTATGAGCAGTTCTTC. Its protein is CSVEDLYSPFIYEQFF.

This clone turned up a few times. This chain connects TRBV6-4 to TRBJ2-2; weak D call: TRBD1 (6 bases). This CDR3 region has 14 residues. V was pared by 3 bases and J by 1 base, with 6 bases between. The germline V gene encodes CDR1 MRHNA and CDR2 SNTAGT. The CDR3 nucleotides read TGTGCCAGCAGTGAACAGGGGAACACCGGGGAGCTGTTTTTT. Translating gives CASSEQGNTGELFF.

This clone was observed a handful of times. The genes are TRBV7-9 and TRBJ2-5; 8 bases are a match to TRBD2. V lost 5 bases and J lost 0; bases outside the gene matches: 8. The CDR3 has 16 amino acids. CDR1 and CDR2 (germline): SEHNR, FQNEAQ (reference sequence). CDR3 sequence reads: CASSHLLLADQETQYF. CDR3 nucleotide sequence: TGTGCCAGCAGCCACCTTTTACTAGCGGACCAAGAGACCCAGTACTTC.

CDR3 bases: TGTGCCAGCTCATCCGGGGGGCTCAATCAGCCCCAGCATTTT. Its translation is CASSSGGLNQPQHF. V is TRBV18 and J is TRBJ1-5, with D perhaps TRBD1 (6 bases). The germline CDR1 and CDR2 sequences are KGHSH and LQKENI. The CDR3 contains 14 residues. The V end lost 5 bases, the J end lost 3 bases, and 11 bases lay between the germline ends.

In DNA form, the CDR3 reads TGTGCCAGCATCGGCTCCGGGGAGCTGTTTTTT. It specifies CASIGSGELFF. The genes are TRBV28 and TRBJ2-2; no clear D gene. Trimming shortened V by 7 bases and J by 6 bases, and 6 bases separated the two germline ends. CDR1 MDHEN and CDR2 SYDVKM come from the germline V gene. The CDR3 has 11 amino acids.

This chain uses TRBV10-3 with TRBJ1-1; 9 bases line up with TRBD1. Losses at the gene ends were 0 bases for V and 3 bases for J; bases not matched to a gene: 2. CDR1 and CDR2 (germline): ENHRY, SYGVKD. This CDR3 is built from 15 residues. The CDR3 DNA reads as TGTGCCATCAGTGAGTCGACAGGGGGGGACACTGAAGCTTTCTTT. Its translation: CAISESTGGDTEAFF.

The J gene is TRBJ2-2, the V gene TRBV5-1, with D hard to call. V lost 2 bases and J 4 bases, leaving 3 bases between the germline ends. This CDR3 spans 12 amino acids. From germline, CDR1 is SGHRS and CDR2 YFSETQ. In DNA, the CDR3 is TGCGCCAGCAGCTTTGGCACCGGGGAGCTGTTTTTT. Translated: CASSFGTGELFF. Full variable domain (missing parts from reference TRBV5-1 and TRBJ2-2): KAGVTQTPRYLIKTRGQQVTLSCSPISGHRSVSWYQQTPGQGLQFLFEYFSETQRNKGNFPGRFSGRQFSNSRSEMNVSTLELGDSALYLCASSFGTGELFFGEGSRLTVL.

This clone was observed a handful of times. The rearrangement joins TRBV7-9 to TRBJ1-1; D not certain. Germline CDR1 SEHNR, CDR2 FQNEAQ (reference sequence). Trimming stripped 1 base from V and 0 bases from J, with 3 bases between. The CDR3 is 13 amino acids. CDR3 residues: CASSLELNTEAFF. The CDR3 DNA reads as TGTGCCAGCAGCTTAGAGTTGAACACTGAAGCTTTCTTT. Full variable domain (missing parts from reference TRBV7-9 and TRBJ1-1): DTGVSQNPRHKITKRGQNVTFRCDPISEHNRLYWYRQTLGQGPEFLTYFQNEAQLEKSRLLSDRFSAERPKGSFSTLEIQRTEQGDSAMYLCASSLELNTEAFFGQGTRLTVV.